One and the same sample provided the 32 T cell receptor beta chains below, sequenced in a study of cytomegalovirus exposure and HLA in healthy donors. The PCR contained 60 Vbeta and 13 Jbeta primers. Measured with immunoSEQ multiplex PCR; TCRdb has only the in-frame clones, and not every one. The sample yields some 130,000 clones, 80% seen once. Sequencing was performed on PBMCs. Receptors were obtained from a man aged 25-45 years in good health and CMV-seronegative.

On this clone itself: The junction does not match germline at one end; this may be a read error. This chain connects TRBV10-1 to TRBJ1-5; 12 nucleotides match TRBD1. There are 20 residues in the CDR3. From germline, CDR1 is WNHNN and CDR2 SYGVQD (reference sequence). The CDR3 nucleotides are TGCGCCAGCAGGGGACAGGGGGCGAGACAACAACTATATAGCAATCAGCCCCAGAATTTT. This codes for CASRGQGARQQLYSNQPQNF.

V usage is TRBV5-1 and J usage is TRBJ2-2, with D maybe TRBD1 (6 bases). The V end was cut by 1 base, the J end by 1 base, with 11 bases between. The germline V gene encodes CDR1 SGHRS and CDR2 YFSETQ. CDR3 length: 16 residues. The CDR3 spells CASSLYEQGNTGELFF. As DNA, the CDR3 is TGCGCCAGCAGCTTGTACGAACAGGGGAACACCGGGGAGCTGTTTTTT.

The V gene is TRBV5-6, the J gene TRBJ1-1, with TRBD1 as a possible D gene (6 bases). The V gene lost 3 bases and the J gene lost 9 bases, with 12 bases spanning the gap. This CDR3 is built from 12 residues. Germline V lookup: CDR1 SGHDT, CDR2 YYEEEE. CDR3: CASSSGGRKAFF. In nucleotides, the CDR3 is TGTGCCAGCAGCTCGGGGGGGCGCAAAGCTTTCTTT.

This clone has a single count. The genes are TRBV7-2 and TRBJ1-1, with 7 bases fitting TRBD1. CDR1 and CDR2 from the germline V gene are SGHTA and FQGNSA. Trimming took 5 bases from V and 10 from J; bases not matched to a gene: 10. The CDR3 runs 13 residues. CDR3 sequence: CASSDGKGAVAFF. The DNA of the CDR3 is TGTGCCAGCAGCGACGGAAAGGGGGCGGTAGCTTTCTTT.

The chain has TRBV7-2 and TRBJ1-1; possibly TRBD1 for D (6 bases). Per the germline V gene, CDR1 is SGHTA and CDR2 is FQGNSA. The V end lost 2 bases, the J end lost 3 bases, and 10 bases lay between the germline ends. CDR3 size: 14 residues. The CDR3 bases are TGTGCCAGCAGCTTATACAGGGCGGACACTGAAGCTTTCTTT. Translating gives CASSLYRADTEAFF.

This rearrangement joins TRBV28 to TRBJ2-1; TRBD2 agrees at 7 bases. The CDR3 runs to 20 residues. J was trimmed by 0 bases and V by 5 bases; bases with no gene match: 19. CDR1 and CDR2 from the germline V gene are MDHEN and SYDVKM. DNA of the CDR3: TGTGCCAGCAGTCCGCTCGTGGGGGAGGGTCCCTACCGCTCCTACAATGAGCAGTTCTTC. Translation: CASSPLVGEGPYRSYNEQFF.

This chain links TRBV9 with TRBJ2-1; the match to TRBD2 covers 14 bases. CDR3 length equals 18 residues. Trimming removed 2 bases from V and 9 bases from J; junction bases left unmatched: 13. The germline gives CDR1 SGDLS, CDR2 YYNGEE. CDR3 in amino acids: CASSVPYPGLAGVSEQFF. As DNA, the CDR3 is TGTGCCAGCAGCGTTCCTTATCCGGGACTAGCGGGAGTTAGTGAGCAGTTCTTC.

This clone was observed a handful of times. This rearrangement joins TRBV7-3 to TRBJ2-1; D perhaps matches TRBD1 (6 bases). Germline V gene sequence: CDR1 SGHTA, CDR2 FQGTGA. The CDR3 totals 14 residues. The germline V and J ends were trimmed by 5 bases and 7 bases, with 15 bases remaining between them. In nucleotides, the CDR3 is TGTGCCAGCAGCGCGACTTGGGGGCAGAATGAGCAGTTCTTC. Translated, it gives CASSATWGQNEQFF. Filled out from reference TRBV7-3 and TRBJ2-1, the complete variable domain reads GAGVSQTPSNKVTEKGKYVELRCDPISGHTALYWYRQSLGQGPEFLIYFQGTGAADDSGLPNDRFFAVRPEGSVSTLKIQRTERGDSAVYLCASSATWGQNEQFFGPGTRLTVL.

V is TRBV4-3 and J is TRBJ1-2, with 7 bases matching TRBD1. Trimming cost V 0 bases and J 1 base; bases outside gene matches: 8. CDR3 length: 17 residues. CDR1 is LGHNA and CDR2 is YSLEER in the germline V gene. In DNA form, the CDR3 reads TGCGCCAGCAGCCAAGATTACAGGGGATACATTAACTATGGCTACACCTTC. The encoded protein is CASSQDYRGYINYGYTF.

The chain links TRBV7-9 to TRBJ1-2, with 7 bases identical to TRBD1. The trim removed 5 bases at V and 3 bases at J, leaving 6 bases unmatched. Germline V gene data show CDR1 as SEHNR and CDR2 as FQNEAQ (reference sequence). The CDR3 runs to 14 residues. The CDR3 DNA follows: TGTGCCAGCAGCGGAGGGACAGACTACTATGGCTACACCTTC. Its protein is CASSGGTDYYGYTF.

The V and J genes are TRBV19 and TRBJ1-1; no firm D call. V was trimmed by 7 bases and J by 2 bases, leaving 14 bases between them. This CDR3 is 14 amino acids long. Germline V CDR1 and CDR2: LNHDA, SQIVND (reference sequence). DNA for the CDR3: TGTGCCAGTAACGCGGATGCCGCAAACACTGAAGCTTTCTTT. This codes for CASNADAANTEAFF.

The CDR3 reads CASSAGRGGYTF. The CDR3 nucleotides are TGTGCCAGTAGTGCCGGGAGGGGAGGCTACACCTTC. This chain connects TRBV19 to TRBJ1-2; TRBD1 might be the D (5 bases). V lost 5 bases and J 8 bases, leaving 12 bases between the germline ends. The CDR3 is 12 amino acids. Germline lookup yields CDR1 LNHDA and CDR2 SQIVND (reference sequence).

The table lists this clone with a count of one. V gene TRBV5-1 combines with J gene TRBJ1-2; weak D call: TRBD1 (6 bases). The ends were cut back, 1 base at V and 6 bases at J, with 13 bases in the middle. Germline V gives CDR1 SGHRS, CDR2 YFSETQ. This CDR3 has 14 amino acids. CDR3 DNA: TGCGCCAGCAGCTTGTATTCGGGGGGCGATGGCTACACCTTC. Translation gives CASSLYSGGDGYTF.

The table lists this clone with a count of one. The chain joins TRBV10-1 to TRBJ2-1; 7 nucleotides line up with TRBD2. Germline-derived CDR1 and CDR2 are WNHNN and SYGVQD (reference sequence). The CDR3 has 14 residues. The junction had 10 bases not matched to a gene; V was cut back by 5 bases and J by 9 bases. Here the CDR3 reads CASSSSGPPAEQFF. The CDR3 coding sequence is TGCGCCAGCAGTTCTAGCGGTCCACCCGCTGAGCAGTTCTTC.

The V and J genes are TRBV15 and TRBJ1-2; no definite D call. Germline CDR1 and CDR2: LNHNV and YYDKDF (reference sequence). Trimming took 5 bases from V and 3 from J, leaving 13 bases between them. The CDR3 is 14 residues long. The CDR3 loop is CATSRRGKDYGYTF. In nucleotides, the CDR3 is TGTGCCACCAGCCGACGGGGAAAGGACTATGGCTACACCTTC. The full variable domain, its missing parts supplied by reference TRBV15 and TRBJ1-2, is DAMVIQNPRYQVTQFGKPVTLSCSQTLNHNVMYWYQQKSSQAPKLLFHYYDKDFNNEADTPDNFQSRRPNTSFCFLDIRSPGLGDTAMYLCATSRRGKDYGYTFGSGTRLTVV.

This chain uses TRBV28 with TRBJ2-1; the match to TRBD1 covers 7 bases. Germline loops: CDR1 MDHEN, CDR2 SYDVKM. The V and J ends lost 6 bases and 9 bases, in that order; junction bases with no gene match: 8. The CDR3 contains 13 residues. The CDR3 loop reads CASSPSGGGEQFF. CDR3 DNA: TGTGCCAGCAGCCCATCAGGGGGTGGTGAGCAGTTCTTC. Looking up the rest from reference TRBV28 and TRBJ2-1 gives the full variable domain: DVKVTQSSRYLVKRTGEKVFLECVQDMDHENMFWYRQDPGLGLRLIYFSYDVKMKEKGDIPEGYSVSREKKERFSLILESASTNQTSMYLCASSPSGGGEQFFGPGTRLTVL.

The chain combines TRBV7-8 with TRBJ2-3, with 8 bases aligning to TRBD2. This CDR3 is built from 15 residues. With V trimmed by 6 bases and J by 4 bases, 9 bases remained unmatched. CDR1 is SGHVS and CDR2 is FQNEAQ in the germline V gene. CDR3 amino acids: CASSYRAGVPDTQYF. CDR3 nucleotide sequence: TGTGCCAGCAGTTATAGAGCGGGAGTGCCAGATACGCAGTATTTT.

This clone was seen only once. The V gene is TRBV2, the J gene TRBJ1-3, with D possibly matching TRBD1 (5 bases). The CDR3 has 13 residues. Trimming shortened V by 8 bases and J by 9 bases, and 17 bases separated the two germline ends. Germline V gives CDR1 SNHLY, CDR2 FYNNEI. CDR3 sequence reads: CASGEEQESTIYF. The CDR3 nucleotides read TGTGCCAGCGGGGAGGAACAGGAGTCCACCATATATTTT. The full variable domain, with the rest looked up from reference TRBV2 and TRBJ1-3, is EPEVTQTPSHQVTQMGQEVILRCVPISNHLYFYWYRQILGQKVEFLVSFYNNEISEKSEIFDDQFSVERPDGSNFTLKIRSTKLEDSAMYFCASGEEQESTIYFGEGSWLTVV.

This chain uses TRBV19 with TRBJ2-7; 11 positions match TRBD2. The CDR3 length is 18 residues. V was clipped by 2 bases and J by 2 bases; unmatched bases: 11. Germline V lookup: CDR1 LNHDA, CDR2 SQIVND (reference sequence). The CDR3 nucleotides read TGTGCCAGTAGTATAAGAAGTGGGTTAGCGGGAGGGCCCTACGAGCAGTACTTC. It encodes CASSIRSGLAGGPYEQYF. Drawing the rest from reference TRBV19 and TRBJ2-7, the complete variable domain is DGGITQSPKYLFRKEGQNVTLSCEQNLNHDAMYWYRQDPGQGLRLIYYSQIVNDFQKGDIAEGYSVSREKKESFPLTVTSAQKNPTAFYLCASSIRSGLAGGPYEQYFGPGTRLTVT.

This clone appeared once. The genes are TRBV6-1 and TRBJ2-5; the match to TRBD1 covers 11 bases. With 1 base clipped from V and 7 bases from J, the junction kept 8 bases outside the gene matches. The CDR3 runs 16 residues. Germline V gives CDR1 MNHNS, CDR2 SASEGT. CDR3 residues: CASSEGTGGGGRTQYF. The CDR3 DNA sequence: TGTGCCAGCAGTGAAGGGACAGGGGGCGGGGGGAGGACCCAGTACTTC.

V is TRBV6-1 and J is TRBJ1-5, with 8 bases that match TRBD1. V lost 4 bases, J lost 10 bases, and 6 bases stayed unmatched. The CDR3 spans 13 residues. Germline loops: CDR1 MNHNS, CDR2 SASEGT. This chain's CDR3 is CASSGDRINPQHF. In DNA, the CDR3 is TGTGCCAGCAGTGGGGACAGGATTAACCCCCAGCATTTT.

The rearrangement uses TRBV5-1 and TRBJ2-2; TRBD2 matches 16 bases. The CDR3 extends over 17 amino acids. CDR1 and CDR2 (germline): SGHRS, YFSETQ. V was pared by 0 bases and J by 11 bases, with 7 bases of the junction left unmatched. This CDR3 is CASSLVGTSGRVSELFF. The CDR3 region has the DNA TGCGCCAGCAGCTTGGTTGGGACTAGCGGGAGGGTCAGCGAGCTGTTTTTT.

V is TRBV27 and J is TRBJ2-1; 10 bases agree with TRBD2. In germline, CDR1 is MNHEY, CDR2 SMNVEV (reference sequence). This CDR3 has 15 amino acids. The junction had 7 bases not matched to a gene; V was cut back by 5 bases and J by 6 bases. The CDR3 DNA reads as TGTGCCAGCAGTCACGAGGGACTAGCGACCAATGAGCAGTTCTTC. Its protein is CASSHEGLATNEQFF.

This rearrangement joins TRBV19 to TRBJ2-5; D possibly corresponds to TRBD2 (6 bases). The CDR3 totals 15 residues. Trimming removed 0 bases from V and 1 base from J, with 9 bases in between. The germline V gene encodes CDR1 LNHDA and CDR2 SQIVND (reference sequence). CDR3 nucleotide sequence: TGTGCCAGTAGTATAGAGGGGGGAGTCCAAGAGACCCAGTACTTC. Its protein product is CASSIEGGVQETQYF.

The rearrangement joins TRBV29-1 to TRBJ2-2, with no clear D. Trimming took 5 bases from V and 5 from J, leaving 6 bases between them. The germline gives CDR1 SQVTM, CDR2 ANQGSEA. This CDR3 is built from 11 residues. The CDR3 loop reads CSVLGTGELFF. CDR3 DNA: TGCAGCGTTCTCGGGACCGGGGAGCTGTTTTTT.

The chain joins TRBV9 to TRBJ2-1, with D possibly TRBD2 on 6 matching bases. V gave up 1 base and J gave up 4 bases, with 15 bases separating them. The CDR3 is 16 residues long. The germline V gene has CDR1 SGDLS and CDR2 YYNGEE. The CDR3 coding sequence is TGTGCCAGCAGCGTATACACGGGAGCAATGTACAATGAGCAGTTCTTC. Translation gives CASSVYTGAMYNEQFF.

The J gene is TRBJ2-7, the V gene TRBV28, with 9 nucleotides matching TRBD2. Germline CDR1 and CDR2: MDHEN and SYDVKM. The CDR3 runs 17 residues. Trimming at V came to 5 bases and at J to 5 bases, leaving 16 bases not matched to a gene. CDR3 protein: CASSPPPSGISNDEQYF. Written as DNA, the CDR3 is TGTGCCAGCAGTCCTCCTCCTAGCGGGATAAGTAACGACGAGCAGTACTTC.

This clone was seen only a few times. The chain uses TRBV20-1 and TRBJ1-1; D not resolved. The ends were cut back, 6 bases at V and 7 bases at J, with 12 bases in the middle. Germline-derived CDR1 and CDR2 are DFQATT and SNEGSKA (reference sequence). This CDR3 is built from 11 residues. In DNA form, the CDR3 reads TGCAGTGCCCAAGTCCGGGTTGAAGCTTTCTTT. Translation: CSAQVRVEAFF.

The CDR3 nucleotides are TGTGCCACCAGCAGAGATTTAAACTATGGCTACACCTTC. Its translation is CATSRDLNYGYTF. The chain uses TRBV15 and TRBJ1-2; D not certain. CDR1 LNHNV and CDR2 YYDKDF come from the germline V gene (reference sequence). This CDR3 contains 13 residues. The V and J ends lost 0 bases and 2 bases respectively, with 4 bases between them.

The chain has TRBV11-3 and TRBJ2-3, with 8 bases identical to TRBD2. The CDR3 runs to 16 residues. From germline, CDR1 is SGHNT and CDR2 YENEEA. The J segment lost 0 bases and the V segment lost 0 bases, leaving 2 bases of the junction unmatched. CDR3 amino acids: CASSLDLAGSTDTQYF. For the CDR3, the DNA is TGTGCCAGCAGCTTAGATTTAGCGGGGAGCACAGATACGCAGTATTTT.

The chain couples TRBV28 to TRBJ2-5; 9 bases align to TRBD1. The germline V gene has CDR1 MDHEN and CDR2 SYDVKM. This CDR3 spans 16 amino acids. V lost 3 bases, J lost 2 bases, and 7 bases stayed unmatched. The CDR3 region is CASSFSGTGLQETQYF. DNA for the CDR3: TGTGCCAGCAGTTTTTCCGGGACAGGGTTACAAGAGACCCAGTACTTC.

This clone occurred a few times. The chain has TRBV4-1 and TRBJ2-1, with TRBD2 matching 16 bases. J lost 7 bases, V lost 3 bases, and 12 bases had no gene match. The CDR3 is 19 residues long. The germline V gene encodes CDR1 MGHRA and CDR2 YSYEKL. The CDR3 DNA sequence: TGCGCCAGCAGCCACCCGGGACTAGCGGGAGGGCCTCAGCGTAATGAGCAGTTCTTC. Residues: CASSHPGLAGGPQRNEQFF.